Presented here are 20 T cell receptor beta chains from one specimen sequenced in a study of T cell clusters in autoimmune cytopenias. Some 34,000 genome equivalents of blood DNA were amplified for TRB. One tube held mixed TRB-A and TRB-B primer pools for touch-down PCR. TCRdb re-called the multiplex PCR reads and gives one entry per CDR3 protein, without DNA. The sample has fewer than 7,000 distinct CDR3 sequences; the top ten hold around three fifths. This same sample was also part of a study on T cell repertoires in aging, cancer and after chemotherapy.

The source material was peripheral blood. The receptors were sampled from a human donor in good health.

J is TRBJ2-5 and V is TRBV5-4. The CDR3 has 14 amino acids. Germline V lookup: CDR1 SGHNT, CDR2 YYREEE (reference sequence). CDR3 protein: CASSLGTVGETQYF. The full variable domain, with the rest looked up from reference TRBV5-4 and TRBJ2-5, is ETGVTQSPTHLIKTRGQQVTLRCSSQSGHNTVSWYQQALGQGPQFIFQYYREEENGRGNFPPRFSGLQFPNYSSELNVNALELDDSALYLCASSLGTVGETQYFGPGTRLLVL.

The genes are TRBV27 and TRBJ2-7; as DNA is missing, the TRBD1 call by TCRdb cannot be tested. Germline CDR1 reads MNHEY; CDR2 reads SMNVEV (reference sequence). The CDR3 consists of 13 residues. CDR3 amino acids: CASRRAGNYEQYF.

The gene calls are TRBV12-3 or TRBV12-4 and TRBJ2-1; TCRdb selects TRBD1, and the lack of DNA leaves this call unchecked. CDR3 length equals 15 residues. The CDR3 protein is CASSLAGDPIGEQFF.

This clonotype registers medium-sized by frequency. The gene calls are TRBV19 and TRBJ2-6. The germline CDR1 and CDR2 sequences are LNHDA and SQIVND (reference sequence). The CDR3 extends over 13 amino acids. CDR3 region: CASNGAGANVLTF. The variable domain in full, with the rest retrieved from reference TRBV19 and TRBJ2-6, is DGGITQSPKYLFRKEGQNVTLSCEQNLNHDAMYWYRQDPGQGLRLIYYSQIVNDFQKGDIAEGYSVSREKKESFPLTVTSAQKNPTAFYLCASNGAGANVLTFGAGSRLTVL.

V is TRBV6-6 and J is TRBJ2-2; the D call of TRBD2 rests on TCRdb alone, since no DNA is present to check it. Germline V lookup: CDR1 MNHNY, CDR2 SVGAGI (reference sequence). CDR3 length: 16 amino acids. The CDR3 region is CASSYPRTSGAGELFF.

This clonotype is medium-sized (0.01 to 0.1%) by frequency. This chain connects TRBV6-2 or TRBV6-3 to TRBJ2-3. The CDR3 loop spans 15 amino acids. From germline, CDR1 is MNHEY and CDR2 SVGEGT. CDR3 loop: CASSYGGSSTDTQYF.

The gene calls are TRBV19 and TRBJ1-4. The CDR3 spans 11 residues. Looked up from germline, CDR1 is LNHDA and CDR2 is SQIVND (reference sequence). CDR3 protein: CASRTSGKLFF.

The chain uses TRBV5-4 and TRBJ2-3; with no DNA, the TCRdb D assignment of TRBD2 cannot be verified. The CDR3 loop spans 17 amino acids. The germline gives CDR1 SGHNT, CDR2 YYREEE (reference sequence). CDR3 amino acids: CASSLGLSGGAGDTQYF.

This chain uses TRBV6-5 with TRBJ2-3; the D gene TCRdb calls, TRBD2, cannot be checked with no DNA. There are 14 residues in the CDR3. The V gene's germline CDR1 is MNHEY and CDR2 SVGAGI. CDR3 protein: CASSYSGPTDTQYF.

The chain recombines TRBV6-6 with TRBJ2-3; TCRdb gives TRBD1 as the D gene, but with no DNA this cannot be confirmed. The CDR3 totals 16 residues. Germline loops: CDR1 MNHNY, CDR2 SVGAGI (reference sequence). CDR3 protein: CASSYSVDRPKDTQYF.

The chain has TRBV5-1 and TRBJ2-1; the TCRdb call, TRBD2, lacks DNA for checking. This CDR3 has 15 amino acids. CDR1 and CDR2 (germline): SGHRS, YFSETQ. CDR3 sequence reads: CASSFSGSSYNEQFF.

The rearrangement uses TRBV11-2 and TRBJ1-5; TCRdb proposes TRBD1, but this gene call is untestable without DNA. The germline V gene has CDR1 SGHAT and CDR2 FQNNGV. The CDR3 runs 14 residues. CDR3 residues: CASSTGGFQQPQHF.

Measured by frequency, this clonotype is medium-sized. This chain joins TRBV30 and TRBJ1-6; checking the TCRdb D call of TRBD1 is not possible without DNA. Germline-derived CDR1 and CDR2 are GTSNPN and SVGIG (reference sequence). CDR3 size: 14 residues. This CDR3 is CAWSEGGLGSPLHF.

V is TRBV19 and J is TRBJ2-1; lacking DNA, the TRBD2 call made by TCRdb goes unchecked. The CDR3 runs to 15 residues. CDR1 and CDR2 from the germline V gene are LNHDA and SQIVND (reference sequence). The CDR3 loop reads CASSISSLAGHEQFF.

The genes are TRBV5-4 and TRBJ2-7; TCRdb gives TRBD1 as the D gene, but with no DNA this cannot be confirmed. Germline V gene sequence: CDR1 SGHNT, CDR2 YYREEE (reference sequence). The CDR3 is made up of 16 amino acids. The CDR3: CASSSHRGQGRNEQYF.

V is TRBV19 and J is TRBJ2-3; TCRdb gives TRBD2 as the D gene, but with no DNA this cannot be confirmed. CDR3 size: 15 residues. Germline-derived CDR1 and CDR2 are LNHDA and SQIVND (reference sequence). CDR3 sequence reads: CASSTLAGGTDTQYF.

V usage is TRBV19 and J usage is TRBJ2-5; TCRdb names TRBD1, which stays unverified in the absence of DNA. This CDR3 spans 13 amino acids. Per the germline V gene, CDR1 is LNHDA and CDR2 is SQIVND (reference sequence). The CDR3 here is CASSRGFPGAQYF.

The rearrangement joins TRBV30 to TRBJ2-1; TCRdb's D call, TRBD2, is unchecked because there is no DNA. The CDR3 loop spans 16 amino acids. Germline lookup yields CDR1 GTSNPN and CDR2 SVGIG (reference sequence). The chain's CDR3 is CARGAGGPGAYNEQFF.

According to its frequency, this clonotype is medium-sized. This chain uses TRBV29-1 with TRBJ2-1. The CDR3 totals 13 residues. Germline V lookup: CDR1 SQVTM, CDR2 ANQGSEA. CDR3 protein: CSVAAQVGNEQFF.

The V and J genes are TRBV30 and TRBJ2-7. Germline-derived CDR1 and CDR2 are GTSNPN and SVGIG (reference sequence). This CDR3 region has 14 residues. CDR3 sequence: CAWSVKRGPYEQYF.